Described below is a single TCR beta chain sequence and its context. Its antigen is unidentified. CDR1 SNHLY and CDR2 FYNNEI come from the germline V gene. The CDR3 length is 14 residues. The V end lost 5 bases, the J end lost 2 bases, and 10 bases lay between the germline ends. Data came from immunoSEQ multiplex PCR; TCRdb stores just in-frame clones and leaves some out. The data hold 24,000 or so clones, with approximately 85% observed a single time. This sample is drawn from a study of OX40 agonist ivuxolimab in advanced cancers. Whole-study findings and limits: At 0.1-3.0 mg/kg, partial responders had clonal expansion among the lowest observed. At 0.1 to 3.0 mg/kg, CD4+ and CD8+ blood T cells expanded clonally by week 6.

The sequence derives from an adult with an advanced solid tumor such as melanoma, head and neck, liver or kidney cancer. The rearrangement joins TRBV2 to TRBJ1-3, with a possible D match to TRBD1 (5 bases). The source material was CD4+ or CD8+ T cells sorted from blood, sampled in a trial of the OX40 agonist ivuxolimab. CDR3 nucleotide sequence: TGTGCCAGCAGTTCCGGGACGGCTGGAAACACCATATATTTT. Translation: CASSSGTAGNTIYF.